This TCR beta chain appears in the sequencing data of a study of graft-versus-host responses after intestinal transplantation. Sequenced by immunoSEQ multiplex PCR; TCRdb stores in-frame clones only, minus some. The repertoire has approximately 89,000 clones, 90% of them found once; the top ten carry 15% to 20%. Comments on this clone: The antigen is unknown.

General study findings and limits: Within the allografts of patients who had graft-donor T cell macrochimerism, graft-versus-host to host-versus-graft clonal ratios were high.

The sequenced sample was PBMCs, obtained roughly 450 days after intestinal transplant. This TCR was recovered from a human patient who received an intestinal transplant, so some T cells may come from the graft donor.

The DNA for the CDR3 is TGTGCCAGCAGCGTACGAACTACCGGCTTCCCGGGGCAGTTCTTC. Translating gives CASSVRTTGFPGQFF. V is TRBV9 and J is TRBJ2-1; D not certain. In germline, CDR1 is SGDLS, CDR2 YYNGEE. CDR3 length: 15 amino acids. Trimming stripped 1 base from V and 12 bases from J, with 20 bases between.